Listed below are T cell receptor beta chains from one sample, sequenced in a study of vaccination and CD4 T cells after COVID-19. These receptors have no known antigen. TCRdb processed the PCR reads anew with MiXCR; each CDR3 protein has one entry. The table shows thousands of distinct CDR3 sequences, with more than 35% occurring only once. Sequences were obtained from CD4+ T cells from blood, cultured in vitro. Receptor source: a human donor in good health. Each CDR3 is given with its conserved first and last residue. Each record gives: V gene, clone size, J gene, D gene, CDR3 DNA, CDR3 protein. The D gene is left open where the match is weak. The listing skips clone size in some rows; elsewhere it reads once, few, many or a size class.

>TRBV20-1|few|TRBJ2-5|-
TGCAGTGCTAGAGAGGGGGGTCGTGTGACCCAGTACTTC
CSAREGGRVTQYF
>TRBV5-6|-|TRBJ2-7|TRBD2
TGTGCCAGCAGCTCTCTAGCGGCTAACTCCTACGAGCAGTACTTC
CASSSLAANSYEQYF
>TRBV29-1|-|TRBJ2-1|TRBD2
TGCAGCGTTGACATACTAGCGGGCAATGAGCAGTTCTTC
CSVDILAGNEQFF
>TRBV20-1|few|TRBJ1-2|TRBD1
TGCAGTGCTGCCCGGTTCCCAGGGGGCCATGGCTACACCTTC
CSAARFPGGHGYTF
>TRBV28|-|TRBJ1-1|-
TGTGCCAGCAGTTTCGCAGGGACCCCGTGGACTGAAGCTTTCTTT
CASSFAGTPWTEAFF
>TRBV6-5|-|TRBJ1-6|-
TGTGCCAGCAGTTCGACGGACACCTCATCTCGGAGCTCCTATAATTCACCCCTCCACTTT
CASSSTDTSSRSSYNSPLHF
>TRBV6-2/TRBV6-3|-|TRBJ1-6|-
TGTGCCAGCAGCCCGGGGTCGGGGAATTCACCCCTCCACTTT
CASSPGSGNSPLHF
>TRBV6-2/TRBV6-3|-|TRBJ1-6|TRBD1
TGTGCCAGCAGGCGGACAGGGGAATCACCCCTCCACTTT
CASRRTGESPLHF
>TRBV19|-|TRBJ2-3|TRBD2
TGTGCCAGTAGTAAAGGGACTAGCGGGGCCACGGATACGCAGTATTTT
CASSKGTSGATDTQYF
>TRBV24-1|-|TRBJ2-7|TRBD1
TGTGCCACCAGTGGCTGGGACAGTACTAGGGACGAGCAGTACTTC
CATSGWDSTRDEQYF
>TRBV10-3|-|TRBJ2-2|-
TGTGCCATCAGTGAGACAGGTCCCGGGGAGCTGTTTTTT
CAISETGPGELFF
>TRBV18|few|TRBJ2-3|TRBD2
TGTGCCAGCTCACCAGGGACTAGCGCACCTCATGGCGATACGCAGTATTTT
CASSPGTSAPHGDTQYF
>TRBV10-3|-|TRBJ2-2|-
TGTGCCATCGCACGGGACTCCACCGGGGAGCTGTTTTTT
CAIARDSTGELFF
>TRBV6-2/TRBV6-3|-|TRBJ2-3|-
TGTGCCAGCAGCTTAGACGGAGATACGCAGTATTTT
CASSLDGDTQYF
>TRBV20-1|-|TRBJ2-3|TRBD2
TGCAGTGCTAGACCTCTTTTACCATCGTCTTTAGCGGGAAGGGATACGCAGTATTTT
CSARPLLPSSLAGRDTQYF
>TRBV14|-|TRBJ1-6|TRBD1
TGTGCCAGCAGCCAAGGGGACAGGGTCGGCGAACCCCTCCACTTT
CASSQGDRVGEPLHF
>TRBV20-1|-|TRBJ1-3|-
TGCAGTGCTAGAGATCTCAGGGGATGGGGAAACACCATATATTTT
CSARDLRGWGNTIYF
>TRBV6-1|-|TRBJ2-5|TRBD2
TGTGCCAGCATGAGGAGCGGGGCCCAAGAGACCCAGTACTTC
CASMRSGAQETQYF
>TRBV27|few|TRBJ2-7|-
TGTGCCAGCAGGGGGGCAGCCCTCTACGAGCAGTACTTC
CASRGAALYEQYF
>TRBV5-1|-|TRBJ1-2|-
TGCGCCAGCAGCTTAGACAGAGACTATGGCTACACCTTC
CASSLDRDYGYTF
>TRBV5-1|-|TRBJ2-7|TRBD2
TGCGCCAGCTCCCCTAGCGGGGAACCGGGATCCTACGAGCAGTACTTC
CASSPSGEPGSYEQYF
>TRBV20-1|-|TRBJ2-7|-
TGCAGTGCTGACCGCCGGGACTCAACCTACGAGCAGTACTTC
CSADRRDSTYEQYF
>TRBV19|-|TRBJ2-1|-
TGTGCCAGTAGTCGTAAGGCCGGGAGAGATAATGAGCAGTTCTTC
CASSRKAGRDNEQFF
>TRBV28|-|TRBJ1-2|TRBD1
TGTGCCAGCAGTCAGGGGGCTGGAAACTATGGCTACACCTTC
CASSQGAGNYGYTF
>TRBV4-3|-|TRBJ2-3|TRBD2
TGCGCCAGCAGCCAAGCGAGCGGGAGTGCCGATACGCAGTATTTT
CASSQASGSADTQYF
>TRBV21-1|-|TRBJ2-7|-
TGTGCCAGCAGCAAAGGGGGACAGGGTCACTCCTACGAGCAGTACTTC
CASSKGGQGHSYEQYF
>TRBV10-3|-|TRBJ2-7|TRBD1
TGTGCCATAGGACAGGGGGCGTACGAGCAGTACTTC
CAIGQGAYEQYF
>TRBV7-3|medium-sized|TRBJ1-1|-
TGTGCCAGCAGCTTAACCCGGGTAGGTTACACTGAAGCTTTCTTT
CASSLTRVGYTEAFF
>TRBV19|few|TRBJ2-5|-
TGTGCCAGTAGAGGTAGGGGACGCGCTGGAGCCCAAGAGACCCAGTACTTC
CASRGRGRAGAQETQYF